This T cell receptor (beta chain) was found in a study of CD8+ T cells in alopecia areata. Whole-study results and caveats: Numerous expanded lesional clones remained in scalp and blood during tofacitinib. For lesional scalp, especially alopecia totalis/universalis, clonality was higher than in normal scalp. Scalp samples also yield sequences from resident alphabeta T cells of normal skin.

In the case of this clone: Antigen unknown.

Extraction of RNA preceded its reverse transcription into cDNA, which served as the sequencing template. Some clones are missing from TCRdb's copy, which holds only in-frame ones; the method was immunoSEQ multiplex PCR. Among 250,000 to 300,000 clones, more than 45% were seen once, and the ten largest hold over 1.5%. Treatment described: oral pan-JAK inhibitor, 5-10 mg twice daily. Germline V gene data show CDR1 as SGHTA and CDR2 as FQGNSA. CDR3 length: 15 amino acids. Trimming shortened V by 2 bases and J by 2 bases, and 12 bases separated the two germline ends. V and J are TRBV7-2 and TRBJ2-5; D assignment may be TRBD1 or TRBD2 (7 bases each). The clonotype comes from a human donor with alopecia areata. The specimen comprised CD4+ T cells sorted from blood, sampled at week 24, from a patient treated with tofacitinib. CDR3 amino acids: CASSLQGGPQETQYF. In DNA form, the CDR3 reads TGTGCCAGCAGCTTACAGGGGGGGCCTCAAGAGACCCAGTACTTC.